These T cell receptor beta chains were read from a single sample in a study of blood T cells in healthy people across ages. TCRdb redid the calling of the 5' RACE reads with MiXCR, one entry per CDR3 protein. The sample has some 1.7 million distinct CDR3 sequences; approximately 30% are singletons. The sequenced sample was blood. The source is a woman in her thirties in good health. CDR3s include the opening cysteine and the closing phenylalanine or tryptophan. Each record gives: V gene, clone size, J gene, CDR3 protein. Size values are once, few and many counts, or a class for expanded clones, and some rows have none.

V: TRBV4-2
size: -
J: TRBJ2-2
CDR3: CASSQAFAGGPTGELFF

V: TRBV7-2
size: -
J: TRBJ2-7
CDR3: CASSRDRSGEQYF

V: TRBV20-1
size: few
J: -
CDR3: CSADPGRGDEQYF

V: TRBV7-6
size: few
J: TRBJ1-1
CDR3: CASSLGGGRMNTEAFF

V: TRBV29-1
size: few
J: TRBJ2-4
CDR3: CSVEVGGYGIRYF

V: TRBV20-1
size: many
J: TRBJ2-3
CDR3: CSARYTRSTDTQYF

V: TRBV7-2
size: -
J: TRBJ1-2
CDR3: CASSPGPGTGTYGYTF

V: TRBV5-1
size: -
J: TRBJ2-3
CDR3: CASSLWEENKDTQYF

V: TRBV10-2
size: -
J: TRBJ1-1
CDR3: CASSENTRNTEAFF

V: TRBV24-1
size: few
J: TRBJ1-4
CDR3: CATSASGLREKLFF

V: TRBV7-9
size: -
J: TRBJ1-2
CDR3: CASSRVEGANYGYTF

V: TRBV14
size: -
J: TRBJ2-5
CDR3: CASSLWRLAGGQETQYF

V: TRBV10-3
size: many
J: TRBJ1-4
CDR3: CAISAGQSNEKLFF

V: TRBV5-1
size: few
J: TRBJ2-2
CDR3: CASRSGPGELFF

V: TRBV14
size: many
J: TRBJ2-7
CDR3: CASSQLLGSYEQYF

V: TRBV20-1
size: few
J: TRBJ2-1
CDR3: CSAGVLRDEQFF

V: TRBV29-1
size: few
J: TRBJ1-4
CDR3: CSAGGGEEVNEKLFF

V: TRBV9
size: many
J: TRBJ2-1
CDR3: CASSTTYSYNEQFF

V: TRBV7-2
size: -
J: TRBJ1-1
CDR3: CASSSRRARGTEAFF

V: TRBV29-1
size: many
J: TRBJ2-5
CDR3: CSANRGGEETQYF